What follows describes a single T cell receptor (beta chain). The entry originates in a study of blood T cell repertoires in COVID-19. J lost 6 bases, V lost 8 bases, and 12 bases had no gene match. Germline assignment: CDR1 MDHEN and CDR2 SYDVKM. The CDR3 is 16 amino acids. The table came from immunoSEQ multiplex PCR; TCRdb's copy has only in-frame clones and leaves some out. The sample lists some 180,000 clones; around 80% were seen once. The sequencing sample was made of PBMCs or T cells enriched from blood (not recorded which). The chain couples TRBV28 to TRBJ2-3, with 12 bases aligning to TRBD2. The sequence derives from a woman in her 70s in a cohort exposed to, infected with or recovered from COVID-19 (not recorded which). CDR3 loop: CASRALTSGSWDTQYF. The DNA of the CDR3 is TGTGCCAGCCGAGCCTTGACTAGCGGGAGTTGGGATACGCAGTATTTT.